The 30 T cell receptor beta chains below come from one sample, sequenced in a study of blood T cell repertoires in COVID-19. The repertoire was sequenced with immunoSEQ multiplex PCR; TCRdb's copy has only in-frame clones and lacks some. Among roughly 250,000 clones, roughly 89% were seen once, and the ten largest hold about 0.8%. Sequencing used peripheral blood. The receptors derive from a man aged 25 to 40 with acute or convalescent COVID-19.

CDR3 protein: CASSLSQGAGGYTF. The CDR3, as DNA: TGTGCCAGCAGCTTATCCCAGGGGGCGGGCGGCTACACCTTC. The chain combines TRBV7-9 with TRBJ1-2, with TRBD1 identical over 8 bases. The CDR3 is made up of 14 amino acids. After removal of 2 bases from V and 8 bases from J, the junction contained 7 bases not matched to a gene. Germline V gives CDR1 SEHNR, CDR2 FQNEAQ (reference sequence).

The chain combines TRBV5-6 with TRBJ2-3; TRBD2 matches at 12 bases. This CDR3 is 16 amino acids long. Germline-derived CDR1 and CDR2 are SGHDT and YYEEEE. With 4 bases clipped from V and 6 bases from J, the junction kept 9 bases outside the gene matches. Written as DNA, the CDR3 is TGTGCCAGCAGCCTAGGCCTAGCGGGGGGGCCGGATACGCAGTATTTT. Translation: CASSLGLAGGPDTQYF.

The J gene is TRBJ1-4, the V gene TRBV28; TRBD1 is a possible D gene (6 bases). CDR3 length: 17 residues. Germline V lookup: CDR1 MDHEN, CDR2 SYDVKM. Trimming left V 3 bases short and J 0 bases short, with 14 bases between. CDR3: CASSFSSTGATNEKLFF. Written as DNA, the CDR3 is TGTGCCAGCAGTTTCTCATCGACAGGAGCAACTAATGAAAAACTGTTTTTT.

The chain employs TRBV30 and TRBJ1-5; D not certain. The V and J ends lost 3 bases and 5 bases respectively, with 14 bases between them. From germline, CDR1 is GTSNPN and CDR2 SVGIG (reference sequence). The CDR3 spans 14 residues. The chain's CDR3 is CAWSPPAVYQPQHF. DNA of the CDR3: TGTGCCTGGAGCCCTCCGGCGGTTTATCAGCCCCAGCATTTT.

V and J are TRBV28 and TRBJ1-2; TRBD1 aligns across 10 bases. The CDR3 has 16 residues. Germline loops: CDR1 MDHEN, CDR2 SYDVKM. The ends lost 6 bases at V and 2 bases at J; junction bases unmatched: 9. The CDR3 sequence: CASSPSGTGENYGYTF. The CDR3 region has the DNA TGTGCCAGCAGCCCCAGCGGGACAGGGGAGAACTATGGCTACACCTTC.

The chain uses TRBV2 and TRBJ2-3; 8 bases fit TRBD1. In germline, CDR1 is SNHLY, CDR2 FYNNEI. CDR3 size: 14 residues. Trimming cost V 8 bases and J 0 bases; bases outside gene matches: 4. Here the CDR3 reads CASARQGSTDTQYF. CDR3 in DNA: TGTGCCAGCGCGCGACAGGGGAGCACAGATACGCAGTATTTT. The full variable domain, in which reference TRBV2 and TRBJ2-3 provide the parts outside the CDR3, is EPEVTQTPSHQVTQMGQEVILRCVPISNHLYFYWYRQILGQKVEFLVSFYNNEISEKSEIFDDQFSVERPDGSNFTLKIRSTKLEDSAMYFCASARQGSTDTQYFGPGTRLTVL.

V and J are TRBV29-1 and TRBJ2-1, with D possibly being TRBD2 (7 bases). The germline V gene has CDR1 SQVTM and CDR2 ANQGSEA. The CDR3 spans 13 residues. V was shortened by 6 bases and J by 6 bases, with 15 bases between the two germline ends. CDR3 coding DNA: TGCAGCGTGGGGGGGGGCTTAAGCAATGAGCAGTTCTTC. Translating gives CSVGGGLSNEQFF.

Concerning this clone: An end of the junction does not agree with germline; a read error may underlie this. The chain links TRBV28 to TRBJ2-1; 7 bases align to TRBD1. Germline assignment: CDR1 MDHEN and CDR2 SYDVKM. CDR3 length: 13 amino acids. CDR3 in DNA: TGTGCCAGCAGTTTAAGGGGGCTAGCCCCGCACCTCTTC. Translated: CASSLRGLAPHLF. The variable domain in full, with the rest retrieved from reference TRBV28 and TRBJ2-1, is DVKVTQSSRYLVKRTGEKVFLECVQDMDHENMFWYRQDPGLGLRLIYFSYDVKMKEKGDIPEGYSVSREKKERFSLILESASTNQTSMYLCASSLRGLAPHLFGPGTRLTVL.

The chain carries TRBV7-8 and TRBJ2-3; 10 bases align to TRBD2. Losses at the gene ends were 3 bases for V and 3 bases for J; bases not matched to a gene: 12. In germline, CDR1 is SGHVS, CDR2 FQNEAQ. The CDR3 is 18 residues long. The CDR3 DNA reads TGTGCCAGCAGCTTCCACAACACGACTAGCGGGTTTACAGATACGCAGTATTTT. It is translated as CASSFHNTTSGFTDTQYF.

This chain joins TRBV7-9 and TRBJ1-4, with D perhaps TRBD1 (5 bases). Trimming cost V 2 bases and J 7 bases, with 8 bases left between them. Germline V gene lookup returns CDR1 SEHNR and CDR2 FQNEAQ (reference sequence). The CDR3 is 13 amino acids. This CDR3 reads CASSLSRGEKLFF. CDR3 nucleotides: TGTGCCAGCAGCTTATCTAGGGGTGAAAAACTGTTTTTT.

This clone was seen a handful of times. The chain employs TRBV30 and TRBJ1-2, with 10 bases matching TRBD1. The CDR3 covers 17 residues. V was clipped by 2 bases and J by 6 bases; unmatched bases: 15. Germline V gene sequence: CDR1 GTSNPN, CDR2 SVGIG (reference sequence). The CDR3 is CAWSFSRTGGINHGYTF. Here the CDR3 DNA reads TGTGCCTGGAGTTTTTCCCGGACAGGGGGTATCAACCATGGCTACACCTTC.

The chain recombines TRBV27 with TRBJ1-6; 7 positions agree with TRBD1. Germline lookup yields CDR1 MNHEY and CDR2 SMNVEV (reference sequence). After removal of 5 bases from V and 9 bases from J, the junction contained 7 bases not matched to a gene. The CDR3 is 14 residues long. The CDR3 nucleotides read TGTGCCAGCAGTCCCGACAGGGAAAGTTCACCCCTCCACTTT. Translated: CASSPDRESSPLHF.

V is TRBV7-2 and J is TRBJ1-1; no definite D call. V lost 5 bases to trimming and J lost 1 base, with 8 bases between them. The CDR3 is 13 residues long. Germline CDR1 reads SGHTA; CDR2 reads FQGNSA. The CDR3 region has the DNA TGTGCCAGCAGCCCATACAGGAACACTGAAGCTTTCTTT. Translating it yields CASSPYRNTEAFF.

This chain uses TRBV19 with TRBJ1-2; a weak D match, TRBD1 (6 bases). Germline lookup yields CDR1 LNHDA and CDR2 SQIVND (reference sequence). The CDR3 extends over 18 amino acids. V lost 5 bases to trimming and J lost 8 bases, with 30 bases between them. The CDR3 loop reads CASSQSRSLQGNLGGYTF. CDR3 nucleotide sequence: TGTGCCAGTAGTCAGTCACGGTCCCTTCAGGGGAATTTGGGCGGCTACACCTTC.

The genes are TRBV30 and TRBJ1-1, with D unresolved. CDR3 size: 12 residues. Germline values: CDR1 GTSNPN, CDR2 SVGIG (reference sequence). Trimming removed 5 bases at V and 4 bases at J, with 11 bases between. CDR3 region: CAWVRRVTEAFF. Written as DNA, the CDR3 is TGTGCCTGGGTGAGGCGGGTCACTGAAGCTTTCTTT.

The rearrangement links TRBV4-1 to TRBJ2-1; 8 nucleotides line up with TRBD2. The CDR3 totals 16 residues. The V gene's germline CDR1 is MGHRA and CDR2 YSYEKL. V was pared by 0 bases and J by 4 bases, with 5 bases of the junction left unmatched. CDR3 loop: CASSQEGTRPYNEQFF. The CDR3, as DNA: TGCGCCAGCAGCCAAGAAGGGACTAGACCTTACAATGAGCAGTTCTTC.

The gene calls are TRBV5-4 and TRBJ1-6; 7 nucleotides line up with TRBD1. Looked up from germline, CDR1 is SGHNT and CDR2 is YYREEE (reference sequence). CDR3 length equals 15 residues. V was pared by 4 bases and J by 7 bases, with 8 bases of the junction left unmatched. CDR3 sequence (DNA): TGTGCCAGCAGCCCCCGGGACAGCCTAAATTCACCCCTCCACTTT. Translating it yields CASSPRDSLNSPLHF.

This clone was detected once. The chain combines TRBV7-9 with TRBJ2-1; 11 nucleotides agree with TRBD2. Trimming cost V 1 base and J 5 bases; bases outside gene matches: 4. The CDR3 sequence is 16 residues long. The germline CDR1 and CDR2 sequences are SEHNR and FQNEAQ (reference sequence). In DNA, the CDR3 is TGTGCCAGCAGCTTAGGGGGACTAGCGGTGAACAATGAGCAGTTCTTC. This codes for CASSLGGLAVNNEQFF.

CDR3 DNA sequence: TGTGCCAGCAGCCCTCGGGGAGGATTTGCAACTAATGAAAAACTGTTTTTT. It encodes CASSPRGGFATNEKLFF. This chain links TRBV5-5 with TRBJ1-4, with unresolved D. The CDR3 spans 17 residues. Deletions cut 4 bases from V and 0 bases from J, with 16 bases between. Germline CDR1 SGHKS, CDR2 YYEKEE (reference sequence).

The chain uses TRBV11-1 and TRBJ1-5; D uncertain. With 1 base removed from V and 7 bases from J, the gap between germline ends came to 8 bases. The CDR3 sequence is 13 residues long. Germline V gene data show CDR1 as SGHAT and CDR2 as FQDESV (reference sequence). CDR3 coding DNA: TGTGCCAGCAGCTTAGAGGAGGAGCAGCCCCAGCATTTT. Protein: CASSLEEEQPQHF.

The chain carries TRBV19 and TRBJ1-2, with 7 bases fitting TRBD1. Germline CDR1 LNHDA, CDR2 SQIVND (reference sequence). The CDR3 sequence is 14 residues long. V lost 5 bases to trimming and J lost 0 bases; unmatched junction nucleotides: 3. The CDR3: CASSFGTANYGYTF. Written as DNA, the CDR3 is TGTGCCAGTAGTTTCGGGACAGCTAACTATGGCTACACCTTC.

This rearrangement joins TRBV6-5 to TRBJ2-7, with TRBD2 matching 8 bases. Trimming removed 7 bases from V and 6 bases from J; junction bases left unmatched: 11. In germline, CDR1 is MNHEY, CDR2 SVGAGI. The CDR3 has 14 amino acids. DNA for the CDR3: TGTGCCAGCACATCCAGCGGGAGACGGAGCGAGCAGTACTTC. Residues: CASTSSGRRSEQYF.

The chain employs TRBV11-2 and TRBJ1-3, with D unresolved. Germline CDR1 and CDR2: SGHAT and FQNNGV. The V end was cut by 0 bases, the J end by 4 bases, with 7 bases between. The CDR3 extends over 14 amino acids. CDR3 region: CASSLDRGGNTIYF. DNA for the CDR3: TGTGCCAGCAGCTTAGATCGAGGGGGAAACACCATATATTTT.

The V gene is TRBV15, the J gene TRBJ2-2, with TRBD2 identical over 11 bases. The CDR3 length is 19 residues. From germline, CDR1 is LNHNV and CDR2 YYDKDF (reference sequence). The V and J ends lost 0 bases and 2 bases, in that order; junction bases with no gene match: 8. Written as DNA, the CDR3 is TGTGCCACCAGCAGAGATTTTGGGGGACTAGCGGTTAACACCGGGGAGCTGTTTTTT. Translated, it gives CATSRDFGGLAVNTGELFF.

V is TRBV28 and J is TRBJ2-1, with 9 bases lining up with TRBD2. This CDR3 region has 15 residues. Trimming removed 6 bases from V and 6 bases from J; junction bases left unmatched: 9. Germline CDR1 MDHEN, CDR2 SYDVKM. The CDR3 sequence: CASSRRLAVRNEQFF. CDR3 sequence (DNA): TGTGCCAGCAGCCGCAGACTAGCGGTTCGCAATGAGCAGTTCTTC.

The rearrangement joins TRBV25-1 to TRBJ1-1, with 8 bases aligning to TRBD1. V gave up 4 bases and J gave up 5 bases; unmatched junction bases: 6. CDR1 and CDR2 from the germline V gene are MGHDK and SYGVNS. The CDR3 contains 14 residues. The CDR3 sequence: CASSGTGGLTEAFF. The CDR3 coding sequence is TGTGCCAGCAGTGGTACAGGGGGGTTGACTGAAGCTTTCTTT.

The CDR3 sequence is CASSYRGFGEQFF. The CDR3 DNA is TGTGCCAGCAGTTACCGGGGTTTTGGTGAGCAGTTCTTC. The rearrangement links TRBV6-5 to TRBJ2-1, with D possibly matching TRBD2 (5 bases). Trimming cost V 2 bases and J 9 bases, with 11 bases left between them. There are 13 residues in the CDR3. Germline V gives CDR1 MNHEY, CDR2 SVGAGI.

The J gene is TRBJ2-7, the V gene TRBV29-1, with a possible D match to TRBD2 (5 bases). The CDR3 consists of 17 residues. CDR1 SQVTM and CDR2 ANQGSEA come from the germline V gene. V lost 5 bases and J 1 base, leaving 24 bases between the germline ends. The CDR3 is CSVLQIRAAEPSYEQYF. CDR3 nucleotide sequence: TGCAGCGTTTTGCAAATAAGGGCAGCGGAGCCATCCTACGAGCAGTACTTC.

The rearrangement uses TRBV27 and TRBJ1-5; D is unresolved. V lost 8 bases and J 2 bases, leaving 19 bases between the germline ends. This CDR3 is built from 16 residues. Germline CDR1 MNHEY, CDR2 SMNVEV (reference sequence). This CDR3 reads CASRTTEPGGNQPQHF. The CDR3 nucleotides are TGTGCCAGCCGAACGACTGAGCCCGGAGGCAATCAGCCCCAGCATTTT.

The chain is built from TRBV30 and TRBJ1-2, with TRBD1 as a possible D gene (6 bases). Germline V gene data show CDR1 as GTSNPN and CDR2 as SVGIG (reference sequence). Trimming removed 2 bases at V and 4 bases at J, with 14 bases between. This CDR3 comprises 14 residues. The CDR3 protein is CAWSYRVNLYGYTF. The CDR3 DNA sequence: TGTGCCTGGAGTTACAGGGTAAATCTCTATGGCTACACCTTC.